This TCR beta chain was documented in a study of blood T cell repertoires in COVID-19. Only in-frame clones appear in the TCRdb table, and some are missing; sequencing was by immunoSEQ multiplex PCR. The repertoire holds some 220,000 clones, with approximately 92% as singletons. Trimming removed 3 bases at V and 4 bases at J, with 12 bases between. Germline values: CDR1 ENHRY, CDR2 SYGVKD. This CDR3 is built from 14 residues. The sample was PBMCs or T cells enriched from blood (not recorded which). The TCR was taken from a young woman in a cohort exposed to, infected with or recovered from COVID-19 (not recorded which). The chain links TRBV10-3 to TRBJ1-2, with D perhaps matching TRBD1 (6 bases). The CDR3 loop reads CAISEGGRSYGYTF. The CDR3 coding sequence is TGTGCCATCAGTGAAGGGGGACGGAGCTATGGCTACACCTTC.